This TCR beta chain appears in the sequencing data of a study of naive and memory T cell subsets. General study findings and limits: In naive cells, over 85% of TCR sequences were seen only once.

An equimolar mix of two oligonucleotides served as the beta constant-region primer for TRBC1 and TRBC2. TCRdb redid the calling of the UMI-ligation and nested PCR reads with MiXCR, one entry per CDR3 protein. The sample includes thousands of distinct CDR3 sequences, more than 6% of them seen just once. This CDR3 region has 15 residues. V dropped 2 bases and J dropped 4; count of bases not matched to a gene: 2. The germline V gene has CDR1 LGHNA and CDR2 YNFKEQ. Cells stained for CD3, CD4, CD8, CD45RA and CD27 were sorted into four subsets. The sample holds many counts of this clonotype. Its antigen is unknown.

The chain recombines TRBV4-2 with TRBJ2-1, with 10 bases fitting TRBD2. Sequencing was done on a sample of CD4+ TEMRA cells from blood. As for subset: effector memory re-expressing CD45RA, CD45RA+ CD27-. The receptor was isolated from a human donor in good health. The CDR3: CASSQYSGRYNEQFF. For the CDR3, the DNA is TGTGCCAGCAGCCAATATAGCGGGAGGTACAATGAGCAGTTCTTC.